Described below is a single T cell receptor (beta chain) sequence and its context. Its target is not known. These data are taken from a study of cytomegalovirus exposure and HLA in healthy donors. Points from the study as a whole: Common viral pathogens (according to a later analysis) appeared linked to several of the most significant clusters. As a later analysis revealed, most CMV-associated TCR beta chains appeared HLA-restricted.

It was with 60 Vbeta and 13 Jbeta primers that the PCR ran. Original handling: As a later analysis found, there were 70 million to 80 million unique TCR beta chains, of which roughly 11 million were shared. Measured with immunoSEQ multiplex PCR; TCRdb has only the in-frame clones, and not every one. V and J calls and clone size come straight from that table; D and trimming were deduced from the DNA. The sample has 150,000 to 250,000 clones; 75% to 85% are singletons. Germline loops: CDR1 SEHNR, CDR2 FQNEAQ (reference sequence). The CDR3 is 16 residues long. V dropped 1 base and J dropped 2 bases, with 12 bases sitting between them.

Specimen: PBMCs. This chain connects TRBV7-9 to TRBJ1-5; unclear D gene. This clonotype was obtained from a woman between 50 and 59 years old in good health and CMV-seronegative. CDR3 protein: CASSLGEGRGNQPQHF. CDR3 in DNA: TGTGCCAGCAGCTTAGGGGAGGGTAGGGGCAATCAGCCCCAGCATTTT.